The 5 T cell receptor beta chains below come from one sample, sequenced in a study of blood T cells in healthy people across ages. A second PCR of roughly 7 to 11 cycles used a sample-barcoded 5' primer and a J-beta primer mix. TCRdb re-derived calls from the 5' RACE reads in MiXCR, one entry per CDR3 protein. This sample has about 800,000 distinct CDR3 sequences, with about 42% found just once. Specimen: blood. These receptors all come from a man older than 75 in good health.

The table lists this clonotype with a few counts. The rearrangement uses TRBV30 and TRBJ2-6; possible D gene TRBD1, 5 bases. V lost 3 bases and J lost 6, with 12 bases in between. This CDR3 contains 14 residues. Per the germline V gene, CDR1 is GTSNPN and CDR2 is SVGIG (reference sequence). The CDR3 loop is CAWRSKGEANVLTF. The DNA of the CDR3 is TGTGCCTGGAGATCCAAAGGGGAGGCCAACGTCCTGACTTTC.

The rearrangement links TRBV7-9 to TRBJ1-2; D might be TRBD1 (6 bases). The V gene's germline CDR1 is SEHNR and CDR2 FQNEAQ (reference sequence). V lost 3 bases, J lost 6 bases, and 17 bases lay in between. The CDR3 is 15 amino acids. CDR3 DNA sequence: TGTGCCAGCAGCTTGGCTTCAGGGGTTATCGATGGCTACACCTTC. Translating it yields CASSLASGVIDGYTF. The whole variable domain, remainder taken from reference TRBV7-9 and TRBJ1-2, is DTGVSQNPRHKITKRGQNVTFRCDPISEHNRLYWYRQTLGQGPEFLTYFQNEAQLEKSRLLSDRFSAERPKGSFSTLEIQRTEQGDSAMYLCASSLASGVIDGYTFGSGTRLTVV.

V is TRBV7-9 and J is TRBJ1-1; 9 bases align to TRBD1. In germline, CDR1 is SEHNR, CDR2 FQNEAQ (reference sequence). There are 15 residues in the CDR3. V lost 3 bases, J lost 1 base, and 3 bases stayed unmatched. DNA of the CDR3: TGTGCCAGCAGCTTTCCGGGACAGGGGAACACTGAAGCTTTCTTT. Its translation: CASSFPGQGNTEAFF.

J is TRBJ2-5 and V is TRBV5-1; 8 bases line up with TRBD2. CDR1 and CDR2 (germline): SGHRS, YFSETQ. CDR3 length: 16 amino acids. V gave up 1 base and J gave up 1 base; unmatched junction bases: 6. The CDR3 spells CASSLIAGGVQETQYF. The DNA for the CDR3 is TGCGCCAGCAGCTTGATCGCGGGGGGTGTCCAAGAGACCCAGTACTTC.

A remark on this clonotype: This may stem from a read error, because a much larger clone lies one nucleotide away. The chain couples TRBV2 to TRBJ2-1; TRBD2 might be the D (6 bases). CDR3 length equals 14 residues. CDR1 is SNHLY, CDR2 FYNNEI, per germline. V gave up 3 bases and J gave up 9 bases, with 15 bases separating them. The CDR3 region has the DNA TGTGCCAGCAGTGAGAGACTAGTCGACAGTGAGCAGTTCTTC. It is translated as CASSERLVDSEQFF.